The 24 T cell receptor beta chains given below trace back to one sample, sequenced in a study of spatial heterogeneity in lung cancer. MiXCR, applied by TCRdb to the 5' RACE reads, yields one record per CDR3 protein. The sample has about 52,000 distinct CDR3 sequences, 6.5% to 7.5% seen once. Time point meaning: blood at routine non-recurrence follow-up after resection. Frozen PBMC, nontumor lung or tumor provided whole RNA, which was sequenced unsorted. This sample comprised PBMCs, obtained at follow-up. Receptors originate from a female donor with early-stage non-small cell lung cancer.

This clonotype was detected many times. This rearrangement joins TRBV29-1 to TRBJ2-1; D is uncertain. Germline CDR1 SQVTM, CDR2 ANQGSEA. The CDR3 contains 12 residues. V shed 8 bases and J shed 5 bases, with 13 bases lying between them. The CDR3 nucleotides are TGCAGCACCCGGGCACTAAACAATGAGCAGTTCTTC. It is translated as CSTRALNNEQFF.

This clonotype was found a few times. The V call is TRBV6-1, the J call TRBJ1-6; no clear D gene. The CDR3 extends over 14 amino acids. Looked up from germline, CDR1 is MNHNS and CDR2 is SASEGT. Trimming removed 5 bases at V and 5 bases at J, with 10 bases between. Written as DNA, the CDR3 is TGTGCCAGCAGTAGGGCACCCGATAATTCACCCCTCCACTTT. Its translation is CASSRAPDNSPLHF.

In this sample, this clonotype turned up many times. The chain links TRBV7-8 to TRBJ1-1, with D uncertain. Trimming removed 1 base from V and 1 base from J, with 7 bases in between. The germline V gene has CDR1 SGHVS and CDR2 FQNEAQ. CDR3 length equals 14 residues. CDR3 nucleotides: TGTGCCAGCAGCTTAGTCGCCCCGAACACTGAAGCTTTCTTT. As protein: CASSLVAPNTEAFF.

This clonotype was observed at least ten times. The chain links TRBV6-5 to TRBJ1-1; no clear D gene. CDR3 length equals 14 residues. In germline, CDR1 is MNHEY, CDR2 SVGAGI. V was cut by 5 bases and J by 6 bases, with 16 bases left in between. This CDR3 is CASSTITLKAEAFF. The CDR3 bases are TGTGCCAGCAGTACAATTACTTTGAAAGCTGAAGCTTTCTTT.

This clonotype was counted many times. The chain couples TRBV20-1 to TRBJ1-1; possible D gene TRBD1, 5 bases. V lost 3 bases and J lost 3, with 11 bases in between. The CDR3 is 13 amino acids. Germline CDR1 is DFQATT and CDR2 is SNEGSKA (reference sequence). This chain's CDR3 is CSASGRADTEAFF. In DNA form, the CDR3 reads TGCAGTGCTAGCGGCAGGGCGGACACTGAAGCTTTCTTT.

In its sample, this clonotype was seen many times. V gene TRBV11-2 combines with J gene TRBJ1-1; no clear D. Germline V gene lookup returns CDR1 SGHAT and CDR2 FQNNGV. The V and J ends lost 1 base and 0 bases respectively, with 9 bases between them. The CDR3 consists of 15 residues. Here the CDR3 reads CASSLGQIMNTEAFF. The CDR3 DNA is TGTGCCAGCAGCTTAGGGCAAATCATGAACACTGAAGCTTTCTTT. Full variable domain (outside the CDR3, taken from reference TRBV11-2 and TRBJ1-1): EAGVAQSPRYKIIEKRQSVAFWCNPISGHATLYWYQQILGQGPKLLIQFQNNGVVDDSQLPKDRFSAERLKGVDSTLKIQPAKLEDSAVYLCASSLGQIMNTEAFFGQGTRLTVV.

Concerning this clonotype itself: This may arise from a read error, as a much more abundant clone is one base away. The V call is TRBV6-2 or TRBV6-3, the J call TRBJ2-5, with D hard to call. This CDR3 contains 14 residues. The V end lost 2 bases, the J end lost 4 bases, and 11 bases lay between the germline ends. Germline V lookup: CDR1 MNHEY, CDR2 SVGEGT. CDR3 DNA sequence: TGTGCCAGCAGTTACCAACGGAAACGAGAGACCCAGTACTTC. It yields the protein CASSYQRKRETQYF.

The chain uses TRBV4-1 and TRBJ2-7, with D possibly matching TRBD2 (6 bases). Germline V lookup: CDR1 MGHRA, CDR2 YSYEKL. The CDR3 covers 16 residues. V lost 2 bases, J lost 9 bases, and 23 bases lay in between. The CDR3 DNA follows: TGCGCCAGCAGCCAAAGTTTGGCAGGAGGGTTACGGAGGCAGTACTTC. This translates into CASSQSLAGGLRRQYF.

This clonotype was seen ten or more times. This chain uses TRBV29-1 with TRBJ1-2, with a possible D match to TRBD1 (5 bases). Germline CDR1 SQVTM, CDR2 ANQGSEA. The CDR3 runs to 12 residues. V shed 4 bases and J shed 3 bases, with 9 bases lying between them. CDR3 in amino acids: CSVVRVDYGYTF. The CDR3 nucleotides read TGCAGCGTTGTCAGGGTGGACTATGGCTACACCTTC. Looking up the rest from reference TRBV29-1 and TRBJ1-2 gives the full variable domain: SAVISQKPSRDICQRGTSLTIQCQVDSQVTMMFWYRQQPGQSLTLIATANQGSEATYESGFVIDKFPISRPNLTFSTLTVSNMSPEDSSIYLCSVVRVDYGYTFGSGTRLTVV.

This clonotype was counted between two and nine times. In nucleotides, the CDR3 is TGTGCCAGCAGTTACGGGACAGGCATTTTTAATGAAAAACTGTTTTTT. This gives the protein CASSYGTGIFNEKLFF. This chain uses TRBV6-6 with TRBJ1-4, with 8 bases that match TRBD1. The CDR3 contains 16 residues. J was trimmed by 4 bases and V by 2 bases; bases with no gene match: 6. CDR1 and CDR2 (germline): MNHNY, SVGAGI (reference sequence).

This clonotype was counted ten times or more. The CDR3 DNA sequence: TGTGCCACCAGTGATTGGGGGCTTGGGGAGACCCAGTACTTC. Amino acids: CATSDWGLGETQYF. The chain links TRBV24-1 to TRBJ2-5; D may be TRBD1 (6 bases). Deletions cut 2 bases from V and 5 bases from J, with 11 bases between. The V gene's germline CDR1 is KGHDR and CDR2 SFDVKD. This CDR3 region has 14 residues.

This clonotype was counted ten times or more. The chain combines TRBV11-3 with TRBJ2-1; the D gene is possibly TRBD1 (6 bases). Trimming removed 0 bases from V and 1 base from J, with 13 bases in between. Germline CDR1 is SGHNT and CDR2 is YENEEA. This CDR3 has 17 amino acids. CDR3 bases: TGTGCCAGCAGCTTAGACAACCACAGGGTATCCTACAATGAGCAGTTCTTC. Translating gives CASSLDNHRVSYNEQFF.

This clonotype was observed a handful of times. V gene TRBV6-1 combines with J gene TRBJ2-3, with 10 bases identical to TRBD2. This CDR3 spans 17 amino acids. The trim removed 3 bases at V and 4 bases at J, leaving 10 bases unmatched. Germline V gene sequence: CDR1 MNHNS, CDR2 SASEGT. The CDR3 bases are TGTGCCAGCAGTGACCCGAAAGCGGGGGGGCTGTCAGATACGCAGTATTTT. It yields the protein CASSDPKAGGLSDTQYF.

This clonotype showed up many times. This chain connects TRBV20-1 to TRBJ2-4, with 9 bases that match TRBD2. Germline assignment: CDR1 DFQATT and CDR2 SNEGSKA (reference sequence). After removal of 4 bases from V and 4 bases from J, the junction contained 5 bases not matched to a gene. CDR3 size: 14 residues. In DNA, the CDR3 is TGCAGTGCTACCCATGCGGGAGGGAAAAACATTCAGTACTTC. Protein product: CSATHAGGKNIQYF.

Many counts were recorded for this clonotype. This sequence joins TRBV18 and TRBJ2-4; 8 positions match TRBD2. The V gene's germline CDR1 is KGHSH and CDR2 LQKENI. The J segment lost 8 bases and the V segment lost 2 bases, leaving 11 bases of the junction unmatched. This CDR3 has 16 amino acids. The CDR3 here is CASSPTLTGGVYIQYF. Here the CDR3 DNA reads TGTGCCAGCTCACCAACCCTCACGGGGGGGGTATACATTCAGTACTTC.

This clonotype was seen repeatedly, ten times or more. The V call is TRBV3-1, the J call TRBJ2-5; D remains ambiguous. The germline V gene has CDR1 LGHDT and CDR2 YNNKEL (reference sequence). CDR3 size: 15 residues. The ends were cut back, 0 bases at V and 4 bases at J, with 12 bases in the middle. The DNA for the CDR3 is TGTGCCAGCAGCCAAGAAAACCGTTCCGGAGAGACCCAGTACTTC. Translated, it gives CASSQENRSGETQYF.

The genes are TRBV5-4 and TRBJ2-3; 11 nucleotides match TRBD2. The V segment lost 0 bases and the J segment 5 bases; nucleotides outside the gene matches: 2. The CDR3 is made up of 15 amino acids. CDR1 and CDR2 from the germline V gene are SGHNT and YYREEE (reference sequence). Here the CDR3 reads CASSLVAGGQDTQYF. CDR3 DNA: TGTGCCAGCAGCTTGGTAGCGGGGGGGCAAGATACGCAGTATTTT.

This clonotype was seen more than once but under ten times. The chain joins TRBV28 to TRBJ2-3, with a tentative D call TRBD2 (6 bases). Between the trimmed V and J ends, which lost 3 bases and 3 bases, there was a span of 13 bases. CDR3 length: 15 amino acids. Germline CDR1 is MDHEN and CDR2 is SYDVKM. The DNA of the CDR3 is TGTGCCAGCAGTTTCGGGGACGCGGGGACAGATACGCAGTATTTT. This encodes CASSFGDAGTDTQYF.

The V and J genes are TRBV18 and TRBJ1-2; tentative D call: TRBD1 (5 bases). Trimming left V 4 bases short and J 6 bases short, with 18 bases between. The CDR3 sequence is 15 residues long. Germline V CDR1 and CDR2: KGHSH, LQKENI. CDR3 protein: CASSQGTGRRDGYTF. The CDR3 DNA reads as TGTGCCAGCTCACAGGGGACGGGGCGACGGGATGGCTACACCTTC.

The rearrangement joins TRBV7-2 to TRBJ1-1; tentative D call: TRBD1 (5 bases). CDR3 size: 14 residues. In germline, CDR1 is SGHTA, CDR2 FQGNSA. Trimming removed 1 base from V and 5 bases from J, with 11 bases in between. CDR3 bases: TGTGCCAGCAGCTTAGGGGGCGCGCAGACTGAAGCTTTCTTT. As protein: CASSLGGAQTEAFF.

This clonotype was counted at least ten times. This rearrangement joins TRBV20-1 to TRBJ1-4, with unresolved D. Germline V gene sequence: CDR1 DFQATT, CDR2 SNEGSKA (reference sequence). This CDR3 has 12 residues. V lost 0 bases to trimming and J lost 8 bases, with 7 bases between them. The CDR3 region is CSARDAFEKLFF. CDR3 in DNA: TGCAGTGCTAGAGATGCCTTCGAAAAACTGTTTTTT.

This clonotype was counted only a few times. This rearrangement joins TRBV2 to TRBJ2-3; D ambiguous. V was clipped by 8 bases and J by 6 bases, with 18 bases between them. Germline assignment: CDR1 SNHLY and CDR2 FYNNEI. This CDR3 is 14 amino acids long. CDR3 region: CASALLMRGDTQYF. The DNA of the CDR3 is TGTGCCAGCGCCCTCCTAATGCGAGGTGATACGCAGTATTTT.

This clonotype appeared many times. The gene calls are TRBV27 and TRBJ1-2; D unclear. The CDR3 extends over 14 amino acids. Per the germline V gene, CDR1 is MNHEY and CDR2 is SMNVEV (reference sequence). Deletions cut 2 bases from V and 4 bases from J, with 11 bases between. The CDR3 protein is CASSLGAGFYGYTF. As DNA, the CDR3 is TGTGCCAGCAGTTTAGGCGCGGGGTTCTATGGCTACACCTTC.

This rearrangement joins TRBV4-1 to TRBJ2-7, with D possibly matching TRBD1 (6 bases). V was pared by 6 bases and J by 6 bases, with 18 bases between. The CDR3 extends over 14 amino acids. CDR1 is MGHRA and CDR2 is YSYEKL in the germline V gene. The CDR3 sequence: CASSRGTESSEQYF. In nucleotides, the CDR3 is TGCGCCAGCAGTAGGGGGACCGAGTCGTCCGAGCAGTACTTC.